This TCR beta chain stems from a study of blood T cell repertoires in COVID-19. The wider study: Samples taken during acute and convalescent COVID-19 were collected in the United States, Italy and Spain.

Original methodology: Reference gene primer amplification in the assay estimated nucleated cell counts. Data came from immunoSEQ multiplex PCR; TCRdb stores just in-frame clones and leaves some out. V, J and clone size reflect that table, while D and trimming were determined from the DNA. The sample lists approximately 15,000 clones, 60% to 80% occurring once. The origin of this receptor is a human donor in a cohort sampled during active COVID-19. What was sequenced was peripheral blood.

CDR3 protein: CASSQYSNEQFF. Here the CDR3 DNA reads TGTGCCAGCAGCCAATACAGCAATGAGCAGTTCTTC. The chain joins TRBV3-1 (or the pseudogene TRBV3-2) to TRBJ2-1; D call uncertain. Germline values: CDR1 LGHDT, CDR2 YNNKEL (reference sequence). Between the trimmed V and J ends, which lost 2 bases and 6 bases, there was a span of 5 bases. The CDR3 has 12 amino acids.